This T cell receptor beta chain stems from a study of CD8 T cells in Susac syndrome. Looking at the study overall: Patients with Susac syndrome were, at the time of blood collection, therapy-naive, maintained on corticosteroids, or maintained on intravenous immunoglobulin alone. Overall study results and limits: Susac-specific public clones found in total CD8+ repertoires numbered sixteen, and those in CD8+ TEMRA repertoires numbered five.

With random hexamers, reverse transcription was performed on about 0.5 to 1 ug of RNA. Amplification of TCR beta CDR3 across 54 Vbeta and 13 Jbeta was performed with immunoSEQ multiplex PCR. One entry per CDR3 protein results from TCRdb running MiXCR on the immunoSEQ multiplex PCR reads. The table shows about 130,000 distinct CDR3 sequences, with about 95% occurring only once. Concerning this clonotype: Its antigen is currently unknown.

The CDR3 length is 15 residues. CDR1 and CDR2 (germline): GTSNPN, SVGIG (reference sequence). V was cut by 4 bases and J by 3 bases, with 13 bases left in between. The gene calls are TRBV30 and TRBJ2-6, with D unclear. The specimen was CD8+ T cells from PBMCs. The clonotype comes from a human donor with Susac syndrome. The CDR3: CAWTPFSDGANVLTF. CDR3 nucleotides: TGTGCCTGGACTCCCTTCTCAGATGGGGCCAACGTCCTGACTTTC.